Below, 7 T cell receptor beta chains from the same sample are listed, as sequenced in a study of shared clonotypes between healthy human individuals. Naive CD8 cells lacked CD45RO, underwent positive selection for CCR7 and left out terminally differentiated effector memory CD45RA+ cells. Method: immunoSEQ multiplex PCR; TCRdb's copy keeps in-frame clones and lacks some. The repertoire holds 1.5 million to 2.5 million clones, with 85% to 95% as singletons. Specimen: naive CD8+ T cells sorted from blood. The receptor set was obtained from a man aged 18-30 years in good health.

This chain links TRBV10-2 with TRBJ1-1; D is undetermined. The CDR3 totals 13 residues. Germline CDR1 WSHSY, CDR2 SAAADI. V lost 6 bases and J 1 base, leaving 9 bases between the germline ends. In nucleotides, the CDR3 is TGCGCCAGCAGCCCTGACACGAACACTGAAGCTTTCTTT. This codes for CASSPDTNTEAFF.

The V and J genes are TRBV7-9 and TRBJ1-2; a weak D match, TRBD1 (6 bases). Trimming left V 6 bases short and J 7 bases short, with 15 bases between. This CDR3 region has 13 residues. CDR1 is SEHNR and CDR2 is FQNEAQ in the germline V gene (reference sequence). The CDR3 region has the DNA TGTGCCAGCAGTTATAGTGGGGGCTTTGGCTACACCTTC. Protein product: CASSYSGGFGYTF.

Notes on this clone: This sample also contains other DNA sequences that code for the same CDR3. The chain uses TRBV4-1 and TRBJ2-7; 7 bases fit TRBD2. The V gene's germline CDR1 is MGHRA and CDR2 YSYEKL. J was trimmed by 2 bases and V by 1 base; bases with no gene match: 2. CDR3 length equals 14 residues. The CDR3 here is CASSQVSGAYEQYF. The CDR3 DNA follows: TGCGCCAGCAGCCAAGTCAGCGGGGCCTACGAGCAGTACTTC.

About this clone: Other DNA sequences in this specimen translate into the identical CDR3. V usage is TRBV9 and J usage is TRBJ2-7; 9 bases agree with TRBD1. There are 14 residues in the CDR3. Germline-derived CDR1 and CDR2 are SGDLS and YYNGEE. V was pared by 0 bases and J by 3 bases, with 1 base of the junction left unmatched. CDR3 protein: CASSVEDRGYEQYF. For the CDR3, the DNA is TGTGCCAGCAGCGTAGAGGACAGGGGCTACGAGCAGTACTTC. The full variable domain, rest sourced from reference TRBV9 and TRBJ2-7, is DSGVTQTPKHLITATGQRVTLRCSPRSGDLSVYWYQQSLDQGLQFLIQYYNGEERAKGNILERFSAQQFPDLHSELNLSSLELGDSALYFCASSVEDRGYEQYFGPGTRLTVT.

This CDR3 is CASSMAGGNEQYF. Here the CDR3 DNA reads TGTGCCAGTAGTATGGCAGGGGGTAACGAGCAGTACTTC. The chain uses TRBV19 and TRBJ2-7; 7 bases agree with TRBD1. The V gene's germline CDR1 is LNHDA and CDR2 SQIVND (reference sequence). With V trimmed by 3 bases and J by 5 bases, 4 bases remained unmatched. This CDR3 region has 13 residues.

The CDR3 nucleotides read TGCAGCGTGGAGGGTAACGCTGAAGCTTTCTTT. Encoded protein: CSVEGNAEAFF. This rearrangement joins TRBV29-1 to TRBJ1-1; no clear D. This CDR3 region has 11 residues. Trimming removed 6 bases at V and 6 bases at J, with 11 bases between. Germline loops: CDR1 SQVTM, CDR2 ANQGSEA.

V and J are TRBV7-9 and TRBJ2-5, with D perhaps TRBD1 or TRBD2 (5 bases each). Trimming pared 5 bases from V and 5 bases from J, leaving 18 bases between. Per the germline V gene, CDR1 is SEHNR and CDR2 is FQNEAQ (reference sequence). The CDR3 covers 15 residues. CDR3: CASSRDELWGETQYF. CDR3 sequence (DNA): TGTGCCAGCAGCCGGGATGAGCTCTGGGGCGAGACCCAGTACTTC.